The clone carrying this T cell receptor beta chain showed up just once. The sample belongs to a study of CD8 T cells in Susac syndrome. This CDR3 is built from 14 residues. Germline values: CDR1 ENHRY, CDR2 SYGVKD. The V end was cut by 10 bases, the J end by 1 base, with 11 bases between. The RNA input was about 0.5 to 1 ug, and it was reverse transcribed with random hexamers. Each CDR3 protein is one row after TCRdb ran MiXCR on the immunoSEQ multiplex PCR reads. The table lists fewer than 350,000 distinct CDR3 sequences, 85% of them singletons. Sequencing was done on a sample of CD8+ T cells from PBMCs. The TCR was taken from a human donor with multiple sclerosis. This chain uses TRBV10-3 with TRBJ1-6; weak D call: TRBD1 (5 bases). CDR3 protein: CATEGSSYNSPLHF. The CDR3 DNA reads as TGTGCCACCGAGGGGAGTTCCTATAATTCACCCCTCCACTTT.